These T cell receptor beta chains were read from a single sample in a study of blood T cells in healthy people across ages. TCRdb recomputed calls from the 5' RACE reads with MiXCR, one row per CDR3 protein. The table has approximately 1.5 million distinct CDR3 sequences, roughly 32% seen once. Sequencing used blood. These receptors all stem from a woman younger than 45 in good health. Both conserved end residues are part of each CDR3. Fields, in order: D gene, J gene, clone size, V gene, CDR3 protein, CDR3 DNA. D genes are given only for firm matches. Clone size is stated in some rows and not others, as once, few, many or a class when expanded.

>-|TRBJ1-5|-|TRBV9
CASSVASGKSNQPQHF
TGTGCCAGCAGCGTAGCCTCGGGAAAAAGCAATCAGCCCCAGCATTTT
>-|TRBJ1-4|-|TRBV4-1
CASSRGRPEGEKLFF
TGCGCCAGCAGCCGCGGGAGACCCGAGGGTGAAAAACTGTTTTTT
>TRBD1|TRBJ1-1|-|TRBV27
CASSFGVYGDREVTEAFF
TGTGCCAGCAGTTTTGGGGTTTACGGGGACAGGGAAGTCACTGAAGCTTTCTTT
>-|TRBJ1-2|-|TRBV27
CASSFRDNDGYTF
TGTGCCAGCAGTTTTCGGGACAACGATGGCTACACCTTC
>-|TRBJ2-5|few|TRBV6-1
CASSEFWTGRGLGETQYF
TGTGCCAGCAGTGAATTTTGGACGGGTAGAGGTCTAGGAGAGACCCAGTACTTC
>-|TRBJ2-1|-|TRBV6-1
CASNNAPQPYNEQFF
TGTGCCAGCAATAACGCACCTCAGCCCTACAATGAGCAGTTCTTC
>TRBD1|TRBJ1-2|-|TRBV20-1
CSAIAGGYGYTF
TGCAGTGCCATAGCAGGGGGCTATGGCTACACCTTC
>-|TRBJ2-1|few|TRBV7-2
CASSLELGDNEQFF
TGTGCCAGCAGCTTAGAACTGGGGGACAATGAGCAGTTCTTC
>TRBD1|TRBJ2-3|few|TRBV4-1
CASSPGQIVSSTDTQYF
TGCGCCAGCAGCCCGGGACAGATCGTTTCTAGCACAGATACGCAGTATTTT
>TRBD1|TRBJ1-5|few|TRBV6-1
CASSIPGQGNPNQPQHF
TGTGCCAGCAGTATTCCGGGACAGGGAAACCCTAATCAGCCCCAGCATTTT
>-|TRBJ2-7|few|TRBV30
CAWSVFGSEQYF
TGTGCCTGGAGTGTATTCGGGAGTGAGCAGTACTTC
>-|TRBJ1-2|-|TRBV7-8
CASSSTGPGDGYTF
TGTGCCAGCAGCTCCACAGGTCCGGGCGACGGCTACACCTTC
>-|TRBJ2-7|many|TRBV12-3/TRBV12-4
CASSVGTLQYF
TGTGCCAGCAGCGTCGGGACACTGCAGTACTTC
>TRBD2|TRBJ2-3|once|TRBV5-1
CASSSWTSGGSTDTQYF
TGCGCCAGCAGCTCATGGACTAGCGGGGGTAGCACAGATACGCAGTATTTT
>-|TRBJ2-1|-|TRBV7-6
CASSLDRHTSNRLQSDNEQFF
TGTGCCAGCAGCTTAGACAGACACACCTCCAATCGACTCCAATCAGACAATGAGCAGTTCTTC
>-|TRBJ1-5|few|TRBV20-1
CSASPGPRAYQPQHF
TGCAGTGCCTCCCCAGGACCCAGGGCCTACCAGCCCCAGCATTTT
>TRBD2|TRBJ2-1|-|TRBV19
CASSPPLAGGRGFEQFF
TGTGCCAGTAGTCCTCCCCTAGCGGGAGGCCGTGGCTTTGAGCAGTTCTTC
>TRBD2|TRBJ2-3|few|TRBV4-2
CASSPRTLAGTVSDTQYF
TGTGCCAGCAGCCCGAGGACCTTAGCGGGAACCGTGTCAGATACGCAGTATTTT
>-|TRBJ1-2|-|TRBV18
CASSVRERDGYTF
TGTGCCAGCTCAGTCAGGGAGAGAGATGGCTACACCTTC
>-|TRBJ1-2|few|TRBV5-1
CASSFSDSTRGYTF
TGCGCCAGCAGCTTTTCGGACAGTACTCGGGGCTACACCTTC
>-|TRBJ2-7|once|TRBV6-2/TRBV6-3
CASSYSEVQGKMGYEQYF
TGTGCCAGCAGTTACTCGGAAGTACAGGGAAAGATGGGCTACGAGCAGTACTTC
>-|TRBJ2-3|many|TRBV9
CASSVATAGGTDTQYF
TGTGCCAGCAGCGTAGCTACGGCAGGGGGGACAGATACGCAGTATTTT
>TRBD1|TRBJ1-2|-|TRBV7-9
CASQAGTGDYGYTF
TGTGCCAGCCAAGCCGGGACAGGCGACTATGGCTACACCTTC
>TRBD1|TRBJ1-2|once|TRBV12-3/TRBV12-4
CASSFIGTGLEGYTF
TGTGCCAGCAGTTTCATCGGGACAGGGCTCGAAGGCTACACCTTC
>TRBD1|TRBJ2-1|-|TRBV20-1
CSARDRGGIMSYNEQFF
TGCAGTGCTAGAGATCGAGGGGGCATCATGTCCTACAATGAGCAGTTCTTC
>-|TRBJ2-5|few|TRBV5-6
CASSMLSGQETQYF
TGTGCCAGCAGCATGCTCAGCGGCCAAGAGACCCAGTACTTC
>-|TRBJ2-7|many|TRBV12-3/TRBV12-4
CASSLQGIEQYF
TGTGCCAGCAGTCTACAGGGTATCGAGCAGTACTTC
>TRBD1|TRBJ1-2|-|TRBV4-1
CASSLLPGQVPGGYTF
TGCGCCAGCAGCCTTCTCCCCGGACAGGTGCCCGGTGGCTACACCTTC
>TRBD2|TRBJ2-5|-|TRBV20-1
CSARDGAGGPGETQYF
TGCAGTGCTAGAGATGGCGCGGGAGGGCCTGGGGAGACCCAGTACTTC
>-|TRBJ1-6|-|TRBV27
CASSEQGWGSPLHF
TGTGCCAGCAGCGAACAGGGTTGGGGTTCACCCCTCCACTTT
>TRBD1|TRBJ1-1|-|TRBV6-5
CASSYLQGVNTEAFF
TGTGCCAGCAGTTACCTGCAGGGGGTGAACACTGAAGCTTTCTTT
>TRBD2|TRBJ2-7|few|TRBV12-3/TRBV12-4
CASSLGRLAGGLYEQYF
TGTGCCAGCAGTCTCGGTCGACTAGCGGGAGGGTTATACGAGCAGTACTTC
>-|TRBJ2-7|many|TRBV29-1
CSVEDSDGYEQYF
TGCAGCGTTGAAGACTCGGACGGCTACGAGCAGTACTTC
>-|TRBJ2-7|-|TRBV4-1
CASSQVRTFPPAAREQYF
TGCGCCAGCAGCCAAGTTAGGACTTTCCCCCCCGCGGCACGTGAGCAGTACTTC
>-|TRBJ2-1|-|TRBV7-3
CASSPDSVYNEQFF
TGTGCCAGCAGCCCTGACTCAGTTTACAATGAGCAGTTCTTC
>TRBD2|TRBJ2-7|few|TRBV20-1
CSARAGTIYEQYF
TGCAGTGCTAGAGCCGGGACTATCTACGAGCAGTACTTC
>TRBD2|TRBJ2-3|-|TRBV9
CASSVMGGGADMQYF
TGTGCCAGCAGCGTAATGGGCGGGGGGGCAGATATGCAGTATTTT
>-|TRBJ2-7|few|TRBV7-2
CASSSLRGAGEQYF
TGTGCCAGCAGCTCTTTGAGGGGAGCGGGTGAGCAGTACTTC
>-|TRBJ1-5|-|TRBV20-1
CSAASTGQPQHF
TGCAGTGCTGCCTCGACGGGACAGCCCCAGCATTTT
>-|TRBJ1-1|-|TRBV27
CASSLTQTRAEAFF
TGTGCCAGCAGTCTAACCCAAACACGGGCTGAAGCTTTCTTT
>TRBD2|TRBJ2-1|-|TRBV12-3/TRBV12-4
CASSLVGSGSGNEQFF
TGTGCCAGCAGTTTAGTGGGCAGCGGGAGCGGGAATGAGCAGTTCTTC
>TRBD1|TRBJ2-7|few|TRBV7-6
CASSLGWTGGYEQYF
TGTGCCAGCAGCTTAGGCTGGACAGGGGGCTACGAGCAGTACTTC
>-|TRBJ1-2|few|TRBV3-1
CASSSRDNNYGYTF
TGTGCCAGCAGCTCCCGGGACAATAACTATGGCTACACCTTC
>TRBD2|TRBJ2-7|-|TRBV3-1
CASTGTSGGTEQYF
TGTGCCAGCACCGGGACTAGCGGGGGCACCGAGCAGTACTTC
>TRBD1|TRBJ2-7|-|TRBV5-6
CASSPQGSDYEQYF
TGTGCCAGCAGCCCACAGGGGTCGGATTACGAGCAGTACTTC
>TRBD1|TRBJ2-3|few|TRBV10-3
CAIRRGTGEDTDTQYF
TGTGCCATCAGGAGGGGGACAGGCGAAGACACAGATACGCAGTATTTT
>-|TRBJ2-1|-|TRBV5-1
CASSTDGQAANEQFF
TGCGCCAGCAGCACCGACGGTCAGGCAGCCAATGAGCAGTTCTTC
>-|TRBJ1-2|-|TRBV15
CATSRGDSPYGYTF
TGTGCCACCAGCAGAGGCGACAGTCCCTATGGCTACACCTTC